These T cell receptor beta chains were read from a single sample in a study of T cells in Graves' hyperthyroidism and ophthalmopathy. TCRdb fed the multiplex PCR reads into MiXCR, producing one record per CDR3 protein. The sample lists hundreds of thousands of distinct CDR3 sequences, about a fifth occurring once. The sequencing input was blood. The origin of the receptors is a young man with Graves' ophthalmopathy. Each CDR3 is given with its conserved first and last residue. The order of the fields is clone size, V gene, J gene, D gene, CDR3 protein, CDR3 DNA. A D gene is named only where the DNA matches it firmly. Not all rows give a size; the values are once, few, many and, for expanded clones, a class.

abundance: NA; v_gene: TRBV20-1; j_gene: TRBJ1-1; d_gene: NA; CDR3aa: CSAREARPRAFF; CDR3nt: TGCAGTGCTAGAGAGGCCCGCCCCAGAGCTTTCTTT
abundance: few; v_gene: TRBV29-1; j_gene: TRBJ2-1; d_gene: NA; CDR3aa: CSVRQLEVDEQFF; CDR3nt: TGCAGCGTTCGACAGTTAGAAGTCGATGAGCAGTTCTTC
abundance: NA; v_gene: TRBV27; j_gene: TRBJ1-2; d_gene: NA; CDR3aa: CASSLGGTNRNGYTF; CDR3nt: TGTGCCAGCAGTTTAGGGGGCACCAATAGGAATGGCTACACCTTC
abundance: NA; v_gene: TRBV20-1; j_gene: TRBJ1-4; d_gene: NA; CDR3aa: CSAREGEKLFF; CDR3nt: TGCAGTGCTAGAGAGGGTGAAAAACTGTTTTTT
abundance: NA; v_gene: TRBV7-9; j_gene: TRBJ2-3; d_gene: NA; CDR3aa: CASSLVSLFTDTQYF; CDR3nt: TGTGCCAGCAGCTTAGTCTCCCTATTCACAGATACGCAGTATTTT
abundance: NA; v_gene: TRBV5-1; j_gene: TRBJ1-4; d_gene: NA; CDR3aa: CASSPIRGPEKLFF; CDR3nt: TGCGCCAGCAGCCCTATACGGGGACCTGAAAAACTGTTTTTT
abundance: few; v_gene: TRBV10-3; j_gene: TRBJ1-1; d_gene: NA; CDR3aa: CAISQVYSEAFF; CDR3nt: TGTGCCATCAGTCAGGTATACTCTGAAGCTTTCTTT
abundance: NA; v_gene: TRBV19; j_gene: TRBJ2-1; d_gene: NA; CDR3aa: CASSFRTRSDEQFF; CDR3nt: TGTGCCAGTAGTTTTCGGACCCGAAGCGATGAGCAGTTCTTC
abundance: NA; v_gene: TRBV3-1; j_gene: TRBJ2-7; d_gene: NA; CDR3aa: CASSRTGRLQYF; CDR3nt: TGTGCCAGCAGCCGAACCGGACGTCTGCAGTACTTC
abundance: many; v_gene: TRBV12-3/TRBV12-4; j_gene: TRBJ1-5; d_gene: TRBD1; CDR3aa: CASSLGGTVNQPQHF; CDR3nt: TGTGCCAGCAGTTTAGGCGGGACAGTCAATCAGCCCCAGCATTTT
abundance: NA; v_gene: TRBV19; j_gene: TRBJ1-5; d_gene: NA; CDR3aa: CASSRTMSNQPQHF; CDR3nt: TGTGCCAGTAGTAGGACCATGAGCAATCAGCCCCAGCATTTT
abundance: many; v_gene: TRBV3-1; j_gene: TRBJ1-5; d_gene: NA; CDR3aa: CASSQSISADQPQHF; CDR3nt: TGTGCCAGCAGCCAATCTATTTCTGCGGATCAGCCCCAGCATTTT
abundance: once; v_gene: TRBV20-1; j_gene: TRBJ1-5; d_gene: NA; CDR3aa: CSANRAGQPQHF; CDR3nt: TGCAGTGCTAACAGGGCCGGGCAGCCCCAGCATTTT
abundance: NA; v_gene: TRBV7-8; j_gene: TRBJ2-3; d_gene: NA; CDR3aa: CASILDPSSTDTQYF; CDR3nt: TGTGCCAGCATCCTCGATCCGAGTAGCACAGATACGCAGTATTTT
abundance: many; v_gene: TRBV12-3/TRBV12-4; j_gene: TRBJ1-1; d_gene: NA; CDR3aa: CASSLTVGNTEAFF; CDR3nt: TGTGCCAGCAGTTTAACAGTGGGGAACACTGAAGCTTTCTTT
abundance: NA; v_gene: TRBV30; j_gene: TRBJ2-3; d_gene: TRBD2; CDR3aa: CAWSVYQREDSTDTQYF; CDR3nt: TGTGCCTGGAGTGTTTATCAGCGGGAGGATAGCACAGATACGCAGTATTTT
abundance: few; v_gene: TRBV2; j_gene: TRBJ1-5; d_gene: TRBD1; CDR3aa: CASHLTGGSNQPQHF; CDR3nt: TGTGCCAGTCATCTTACAGGGGGCTCGAATCAGCCCCAGCATTTT
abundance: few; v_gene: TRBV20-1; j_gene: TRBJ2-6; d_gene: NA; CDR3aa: CSARDRAGKFFSGANVLTF; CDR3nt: TGCAGTGCTAGAGATCGCGCAGGGAAATTCTTCTCTGGGGCCAACGTCCTGACTTTC
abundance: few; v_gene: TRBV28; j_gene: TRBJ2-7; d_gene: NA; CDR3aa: CASSLSGTNSYEQYF; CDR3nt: TGTGCCAGCAGTTTATCCGGGACGAATTCCTACGAGCAGTACTTC
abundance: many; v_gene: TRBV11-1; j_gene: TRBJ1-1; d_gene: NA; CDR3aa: CASSPGEWNTEAFF; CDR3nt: TGTGCCAGCAGCCCGGGTGAATGGAACACTGAAGCTTTCTTT
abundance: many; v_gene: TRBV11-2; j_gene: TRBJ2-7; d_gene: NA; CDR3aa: CASSEQQGQAYEQYF; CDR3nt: TGTGCCAGCAGCGAACAGCAGGGACAAGCCTACGAGCAGTACTTC
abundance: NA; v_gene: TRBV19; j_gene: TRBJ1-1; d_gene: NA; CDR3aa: CASSIPPSVVAFF; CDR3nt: TGTGCCAGTAGTATCCCTCCTTCCGTCGTAGCTTTCTTT
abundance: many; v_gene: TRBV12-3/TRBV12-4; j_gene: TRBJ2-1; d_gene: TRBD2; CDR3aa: CASSTQRDGSNEQFF; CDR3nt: TGTGCCAGCAGTACCCAGCGGGACGGGAGCAATGAGCAGTTCTTC
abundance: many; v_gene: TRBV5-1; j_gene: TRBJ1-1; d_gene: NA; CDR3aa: CASSLEGPNTEAFF; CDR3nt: TGCGCCAGCAGCTTGGAGGGCCCGAACACTGAAGCTTTCTTT
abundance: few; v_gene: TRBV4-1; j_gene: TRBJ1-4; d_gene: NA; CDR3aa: CASSRFIGEKLFF; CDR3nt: TGCGCCAGCAGCCGGTTTATCGGTGAAAAACTGTTTTTT
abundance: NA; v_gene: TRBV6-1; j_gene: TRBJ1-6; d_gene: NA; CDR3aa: CASSPRQSSYNSPLHF; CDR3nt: TGTGCCAGCAGTCCGAGGCAGAGCTCCTATAATTCACCCCTCCACTTT
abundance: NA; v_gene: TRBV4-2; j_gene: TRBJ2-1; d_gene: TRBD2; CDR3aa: CASSRGQGTSGRANEQFF; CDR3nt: TGTGCCAGCAGCCGGGGACAGGGTACTAGCGGGAGGGCCAATGAGCAGTTCTTC
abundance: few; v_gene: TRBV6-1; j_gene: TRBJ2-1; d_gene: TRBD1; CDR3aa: CASSKGTGINEQFF; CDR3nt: TGTGCCAGCAGTAAAGGGACAGGGATCAATGAGCAGTTCTTC
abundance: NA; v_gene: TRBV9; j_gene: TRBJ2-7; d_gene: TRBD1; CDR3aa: CASSVAGTGRYEQYF; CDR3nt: TGTGCCAGCAGCGTAGCTGGGACAGGGAGGTACGAGCAGTACTTC
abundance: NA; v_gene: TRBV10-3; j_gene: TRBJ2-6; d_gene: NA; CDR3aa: CAISAAGHLSSGANVLTF; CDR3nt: TGTGCCATCAGTGCCGCGGGACACTTAAGCTCTGGGGCCAACGTCCTGACTTTC
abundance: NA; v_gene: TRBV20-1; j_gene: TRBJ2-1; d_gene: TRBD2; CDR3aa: CSRVGRNTYNEQFF; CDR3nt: TGCAGCCGGGTCGGGAGGAACACCTACAATGAGCAGTTCTTC